This record looks at one T cell receptor (beta chain) sequence and its context. Its specificity is not known. Inclusion characteristics of ophthalmopathy patients comprised a Clinical Activity Score of at least 3, a NOSPECS grade of at least 4, and duration under 3 months. Patients with uncontrolled infections, other autoimmune diseases, pregnancy or lactation were excluded. Authors of the study amplified TCR beta CDR3 regions from RNA transcripts. HTBI primers drove first-round RT-PCR of the TCR CDR3. TCRdb itself ran the multiplex PCR reads through MiXCR, one entry per CDR3 protein. The sample lists hundreds of thousands of distinct CDR3 sequences; around an eighth were seen once. This sample was included in a study of T cells in Graves' hyperthyroidism and ophthalmopathy. The study, taken as a whole, reports: The model identified upcoming ophthalmopathy a median approximately six months ahead of onset. Most clonotypes expanded in the thyroid (above 0.001) were also present in blood.

V lost 3 bases to trimming and J lost 2 bases, with 7 bases between them. The CDR3 has 14 residues. The sample consisted of blood. The genes are TRBV12-3 or TRBV12-4 and TRBJ2-2, with D hard to call. This receptor was obtained from a man aged 45 to 65 with Graves' ophthalmopathy. The CDR3 reads CASSFTENTGELFF. CDR3 coding DNA: TGTGCCAGCAGTTTTACAGAAAACACCGGGGAGCTGTTTTTT.